This entry lists 20 T cell receptor beta chains sequenced from one sample in a study of blood T cells in healthy people across ages. The second PCR ran 7 to 11 cycles with a sample-barcoded 5' primer and J-beta primers. MiXCR was run by TCRdb on the 5' RACE reads, yielding one entry per CDR3 protein. The sample includes some 700,000 distinct CDR3 sequences, around 40% of them seen just once. Input material: blood. Receptors originate from an older woman in good health.

The rearrangement links TRBV6-4 to TRBJ2-1, with TRBD2 identical over 14 bases. Germline values: CDR1 MRHNA, CDR2 SNTAGT. Unmatched junction bases numbered 4, after V lost 7 bases and J lost 8 bases. The CDR3 loop spans 14 amino acids. Written as DNA, the CDR3 is TGTGCCAGCAAGACTAGCGGGAGGGCTGATGAGCAGTTCTTC. Amino acid sequence: CASKTSGRADEQFF.

This clonotype was counted only a few times. The chain couples TRBV20-1 to TRBJ2-7, with D tentatively TRBD1 or TRBD2 (5 bases each). Per germline, CDR1 DFQATT and CDR2 SNEGSKA (reference sequence). This CDR3 has 16 residues. V was cut by 0 bases and J by 3 bases, with 18 bases left in between. CDR3 nucleotide sequence: TGCAGTGCTAGAGATCAGACTCACGGTGGGGGCTACGAGCAGTACTTC. It is translated as CSARDQTHGGGYEQYF.

This clonotype has a handful of counts. The gene calls are TRBV28 and TRBJ2-5; D is possibly TRBD2 (6 bases). V gave up 4 bases and J gave up 5 bases, with 17 bases separating them. Looked up from germline, CDR1 is MDHEN and CDR2 is SYDVKM. This CDR3 is built from 15 residues. The CDR3 DNA reads TGTGCCAGCAGTTCAGTAGCCGGCGGGGAGGAGACCCAGTACTTC. The encoded protein is CASSSVAGGEETQYF.

This clonotype was recorded a few times. The chain employs TRBV20-1 and TRBJ2-3; TRBD1 might be the D (6 bases). This CDR3 is 14 amino acids long. Germline loops: CDR1 DFQATT, CDR2 SNEGSKA (reference sequence). V was clipped by 7 bases and J by 3 bases, with 17 bases between them. The CDR3 DNA reads TGCAGTGTCTGGCGGCAGGGGATGACAGATACGCAGTATTTT. Protein product: CSVWRQGMTDTQYF.

This clonotype was counted a few times. The chain uses TRBV30 and TRBJ2-5; the D gene is possibly TRBD2 (5 bases). The germline V and J ends were trimmed by 5 bases and 5 bases, with 15 bases remaining between them. CDR3 length equals 13 residues. The germline V gene has CDR1 GTSNPN and CDR2 SVGIG (reference sequence). CDR3 residues: CAWYGVAGETQYF. In DNA, the CDR3 is TGTGCCTGGTACGGGGTAGCCGGGGAGACCCAGTACTTC.

V gene TRBV29-1 combines with J gene TRBJ2-5; D remains unclear. The CDR3 loop spans 14 amino acids. Germline V CDR1 and CDR2: SQVTM, ANQGSEA. V was clipped by 5 bases and J by 7 bases, with 20 bases between them. The CDR3 reads CSVRSLGATTTQYF. Written as DNA, the CDR3 is TGCAGCGTTAGGTCCCTGGGCGCAACTACGACCCAGTACTTC.

This clonotype was recorded a few times. The genes are TRBV7-9 and TRBJ2-1; D is ambiguous. V lost 0 bases and J 4 bases, leaving 10 bases between the germline ends. The CDR3 totals 15 residues. Germline CDR1 and CDR2: SEHNR and FQNEAQ (reference sequence). CDR3 DNA sequence: TGTGCCAGCAGCTTAGCGACAACCGCTTACAATGAGCAGTTCTTC. This translates into CASSLATTAYNEQFF.

This clonotype showed up just a few times. The genes are TRBV10-3 and TRBJ1-5; tentative D call: TRBD1 (6 bases). CDR1 is ENHRY, CDR2 SYGVKD, per germline. The CDR3 is made up of 13 amino acids. V dropped 4 bases and J dropped 4 bases, with 8 bases sitting between them. CDR3 residues: CAISGTENQPQHF. CDR3 coding DNA: TGTGCCATCAGTGGGACAGAGAATCAGCCCCAGCATTTT.

This clonotype was seen only a few times. The V gene is TRBV12-3 or TRBV12-4, the J gene TRBJ2-5; weak D call: TRBD2 (6 bases). The V gene lost 6 bases and the J gene lost 5 bases, with 19 bases spanning the gap. The CDR3 runs 15 residues. The CDR3, as DNA: TGTGCCAGCAGCCCGGGCGGGGTGAGGATGGAGACCCAGTACTTC. Amino acids: CASSPGGVRMETQYF.

The rearrangement links TRBV5-1 to TRBJ2-6; 9 bases match TRBD1. CDR3 length: 19 residues. Per germline, CDR1 SGHRS and CDR2 YFSETQ. Trimming at V came to 0 bases and at J to 4 bases, leaving 11 bases not matched to a gene. This CDR3 reads CASSLGTLDRGTGANVLTF. The CDR3 nucleotides are TGCGCCAGCAGCTTGGGAACCCTCGACAGGGGGACCGGGGCCAACGTCCTGACTTTC.

The chain uses TRBV3-1 and TRBJ2-7; possibly TRBD1 or TRBD2 for D (6 bases each). Per the germline V gene, CDR1 is LGHDT and CDR2 is YNNKEL (reference sequence). This CDR3 has 14 residues. The V gene lost 5 bases and the J gene lost 0 bases, with 11 bases spanning the gap. CDR3 nucleotide sequence: TGTGCCAGCAGCAAGGGGGGACTCTCCTACGAGCAGTACTTC. The encoded protein is CASSKGGLSYEQYF.

Turning to this clonotype: A read error may explain this, as a much larger clone is one base away. The chain couples TRBV5-1 to TRBJ2-3; perhaps D is TRBD1 or TRBD2 (5 bases each). The CDR3 covers 16 residues. In germline, CDR1 is SGHRS, CDR2 YFSETQ. Here the CDR3 reads CASSLFDGARTETQYF. For the CDR3, the DNA is TGCGCCAGCAGCTTGTTTGACGGGGCGCGCACAGAGACGCAGTATTTT.

This clonotype showed up just a few times. The chain carries TRBV18 and TRBJ1-2, with TRBD1 matching 7 bases. The CDR3 runs 14 residues. CDR1 and CDR2 from the germline V gene are KGHSH and LQKENI. The V and J ends lost 2 bases and 4 bases, in that order; junction bases with no gene match: 4. This CDR3 is CASSPGDRIYGYTF. The DNA for the CDR3 is TGTGCCAGCTCACCAGGGGACAGAATCTATGGCTACACCTTC.

The rearrangement joins TRBV9 to TRBJ2-7; D unresolved. This CDR3 has 16 residues. CDR1 and CDR2 from the germline V gene are SGDLS and YYNGEE. The V gene lost 7 bases and the J gene lost 0 bases, with 20 bases spanning the gap. The CDR3 DNA reads as TGTGCCAGCTCAAAAGAGGCGGCAACGAGCTCCTACGAGCAGTACTTC. Translation: CASSKEAATSSYEQYF.

This clonotype turned up a few times. The chain links TRBV20-1 to TRBJ2-5; D ambiguous. Between the trimmed V and J ends, which lost 3 bases and 1 base, there was a span of 6 bases. This CDR3 is 12 amino acids long. From germline, CDR1 is DFQATT and CDR2 SNEGSKA (reference sequence). The CDR3 loop is CSASGSQETQYF. Here the CDR3 DNA reads TGCAGTGCTAGTGGTTCCCAAGAGACCCAGTACTTC.

V usage is TRBV7-2 and J usage is TRBJ1-2; no definite D call. Germline values: CDR1 SGHTA, CDR2 FQGNSA. Trimming left V 0 bases short and J 6 bases short, with 20 bases between. This CDR3 has 17 residues. This CDR3 is CASSLAFPVGERDGYTF. DNA of the CDR3: TGTGCCAGCAGCTTAGCGTTTCCCGTCGGGGAACGAGATGGCTACACCTTC.

This clonotype has only a few counts. This chain uses TRBV20-1 with TRBJ2-1, with D perhaps matching TRBD2 (6 bases). V lost 3 bases and J lost 4, with 19 bases in between. The CDR3 loop spans 16 amino acids. The germline gives CDR1 DFQATT, CDR2 SNEGSKA (reference sequence). This CDR3 reads CSASQQTGLTYNEQFF. The CDR3 DNA sequence: TGCAGTGCTAGCCAACAAACGGGACTCACATACAATGAGCAGTTCTTC.

The chain recombines TRBV4-2 with TRBJ2-1; 7 bases are shared with TRBD2. CDR3 length: 15 residues. Germline trimming cut 1 base from V and 8 bases from J; bases unmatched to any gene: 8. Germline CDR1 and CDR2: LGHNA and YNFKEQ. The CDR3 sequence is CASSQVGGGYDEQFF. CDR3 coding DNA: TGTGCCAGCAGCCAAGTGGGCGGGGGATACGATGAGCAGTTCTTC.

With respect to this clonotype: This may arise from a read error, as a much more abundant clone is one base away. The V and J genes are TRBV7-3 and TRBJ2-5; D may be TRBD1 or TRBD2 (5 bases each). The CDR3 runs to 15 residues. Trimming took 4 bases from V and 11 from J, leaving 23 bases between them. CDR1 and CDR2 (germline): SGHTA, FQGTGA. The CDR3 region is CASSSVRGAIDQQYF. The CDR3 DNA follows: TGTGCCAGCAGCTCCGTTCGGGGCGCGATTGACCAGCAGTACTTC.

This clonotype has a handful of counts. The rearrangement uses TRBV7-2 and TRBJ2-6; tentatively, D is TRBD1 or TRBD2 (5 bases each). Germline assignment: CDR1 SGHTA and CDR2 FQGNSA. This CDR3 comprises 14 residues. V lost 11 bases and J 0 bases, leaving 11 bases between the germline ends. CDR3 in amino acids: CAARGASGANVLTF. CDR3 nucleotides: TGTGCCGCACGGGGCGCCTCTGGGGCCAACGTCCTGACTTTC.